What follows describes a single T cell receptor beta chain. The V end lost 2 bases, the J end lost 6 bases, and 11 bases lay between the germline ends. The CDR3 totals 13 residues. CDR1 is SGHNT and CDR2 is YYREEE in the germline V gene (reference sequence). The protocol was immunoSEQ multiplex PCR, while the TCRdb copy is restricted to in-frame clones and leaves out a portion. The sample has about 40,000 clones, 87% seen once. The data were taken from a study of T cell changes during pregnancy in multiple sclerosis. The input for sequencing was CD4+ T cells from peripheral blood mononuclear cells, taken after pregnancy. The J gene is TRBJ1-1, the V gene TRBV5-4; D may be TRBD1 (5 bases). The TCR was taken from a female donor with multiple sclerosis, enrolled in a pregnancy study. DNA for the CDR3: TGTGCCAGCAGCTTTCAAGGGGTCCCTGAAGCTTTCTTT. Translating gives CASSFQGVPEAFF.